This entry is about one TCR beta chain. As yet, its antigen is unknown. From the RT-PCR reads, TCRdb called clonotypes with MiXCR, one entry per CDR3 protein. Of 530,000 or so distinct CDR3 sequences in the sample, roughly 23% were seen once. These data are taken from a study of response to subunit inactivated influenza vaccine. The study's findings and limits: Authors suggested each seasonal flu vaccination may recruit only limited numbers of new T cells.

The TCR sequence derives from a middle-aged man who received an inactivated influenza vaccine. The specimen was CD4+ T cells sorted from PBMCs, collected 4 to 6 days after vaccination.

The CDR3: CASSLRSGWIGNEQFF. Here the CDR3 DNA reads TGTGCCAGCAGCTTACGTAGCGGGTGGATCGGGAATGAGCAGTTCTTC. V usage is TRBV11-2 and J usage is TRBJ2-1; 7 positions match TRBD2. Germline trimming cut 2 bases from V and 7 bases from J; bases unmatched to any gene: 11. The germline V gene has CDR1 SGHAT and CDR2 FQNNGV. The CDR3 loop spans 16 amino acids.